This T cell receptor (beta chain) was sequenced in a study of neurological immune-mediated disorders. Study-wide points: The absence of shared CDR3 amino acid sequences among expanded clones across subjects suggests private repertoires in all groups. HTLV-1-associated myelopathy had the most TCR clonal expansion, and multiple sclerosis had the least, less than healthy controls.

MiXCR was run by TCRdb on the 5' RACE reads, yielding one entry per CDR3 protein. The table has some 60,000 distinct CDR3 sequences, about 11% seen once. The time point is: longitudinal time-point 1 (baseline). Unsorted libraries were derived from 2 million PBMCs stored at -80 C. The germline V gene has CDR1 SEHNR and CDR2 FQNEAQ (reference sequence). The V end was cut by 4 bases, the J end by 0 bases, with 13 bases between. The CDR3 length is 16 residues. This clonotype was detected ten times or more. Its antigen is not known. The chain recombines TRBV7-9 with TRBJ2-4; D is ambiguous. Material for sequencing was PBMCs. This clonotype originated in a male donor with HTLV-1-associated myelopathy (HAM/TSP). The CDR3 bases are TGTGCCAGCAGCTCCTGGTCAAGTGTAGCCAAAAACATTCAGTACTTC. Translated: CASSSWSSVAKNIQYF.